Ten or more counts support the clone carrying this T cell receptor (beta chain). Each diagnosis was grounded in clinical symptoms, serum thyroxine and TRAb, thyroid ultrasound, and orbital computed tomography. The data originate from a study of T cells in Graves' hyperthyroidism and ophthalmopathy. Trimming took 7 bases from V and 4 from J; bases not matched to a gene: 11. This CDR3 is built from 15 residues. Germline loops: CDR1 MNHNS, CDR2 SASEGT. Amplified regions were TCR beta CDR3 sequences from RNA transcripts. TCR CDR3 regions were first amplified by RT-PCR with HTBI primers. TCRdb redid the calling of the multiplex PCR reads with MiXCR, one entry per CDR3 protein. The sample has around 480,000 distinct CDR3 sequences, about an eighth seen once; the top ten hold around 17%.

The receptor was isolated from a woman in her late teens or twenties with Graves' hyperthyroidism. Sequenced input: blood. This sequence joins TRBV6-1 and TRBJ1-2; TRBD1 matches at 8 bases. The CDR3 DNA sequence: TGTGCCAGCACTCAAAGGGCGGACAGGGCCTATGGCTACACCTTC. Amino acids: CASTQRADRAYGYTF.